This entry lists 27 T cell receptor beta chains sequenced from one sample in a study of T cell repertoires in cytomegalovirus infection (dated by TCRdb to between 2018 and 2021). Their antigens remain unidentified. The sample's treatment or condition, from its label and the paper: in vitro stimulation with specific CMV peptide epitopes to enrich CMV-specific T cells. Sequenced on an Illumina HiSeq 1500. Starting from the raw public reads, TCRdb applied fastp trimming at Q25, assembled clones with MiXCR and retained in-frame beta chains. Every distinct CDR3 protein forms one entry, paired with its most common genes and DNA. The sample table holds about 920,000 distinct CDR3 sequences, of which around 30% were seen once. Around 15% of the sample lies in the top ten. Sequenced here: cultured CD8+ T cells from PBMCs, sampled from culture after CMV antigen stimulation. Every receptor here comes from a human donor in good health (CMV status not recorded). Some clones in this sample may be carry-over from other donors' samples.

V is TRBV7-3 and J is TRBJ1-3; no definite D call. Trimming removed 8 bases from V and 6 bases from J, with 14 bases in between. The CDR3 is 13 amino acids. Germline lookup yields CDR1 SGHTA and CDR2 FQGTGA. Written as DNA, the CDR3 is TGTGCCAGCGCTGAGCCTACTGTAAACACCATATATTTT. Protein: CASAEPTVNTIYF.

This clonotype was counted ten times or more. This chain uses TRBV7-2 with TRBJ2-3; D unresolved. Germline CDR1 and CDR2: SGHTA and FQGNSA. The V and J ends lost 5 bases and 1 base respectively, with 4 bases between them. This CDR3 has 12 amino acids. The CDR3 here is CASSRRTDTQYF. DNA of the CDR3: TGTGCCAGCAGCCGTCGCACAGATACGCAGTATTTT.

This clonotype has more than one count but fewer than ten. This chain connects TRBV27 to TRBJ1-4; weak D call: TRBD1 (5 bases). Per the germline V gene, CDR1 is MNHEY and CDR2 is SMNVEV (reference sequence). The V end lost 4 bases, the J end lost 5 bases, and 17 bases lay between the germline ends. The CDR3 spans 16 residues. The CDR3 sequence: CASSSLPRTPNEKLFF. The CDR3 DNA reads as TGTGCCAGCAGTTCCCTCCCCCGGACACCCAATGAAAAACTGTTTTTT.

CDR3 amino acids: CASSLALDRTLTF. CDR3 nucleotide sequence: TGTGCCAGCAGCTTAGCTCTGGACAGGACCCTAACCTTC. This chain links TRBV7-2 with TRBJ1-2; 7 bases map to TRBD1. The V and J ends lost 0 bases and 14 bases, in that order; junction bases with no gene match: 9. Germline CDR1 is SGHTA and CDR2 is FQGNSA. The CDR3 runs to 13 residues.

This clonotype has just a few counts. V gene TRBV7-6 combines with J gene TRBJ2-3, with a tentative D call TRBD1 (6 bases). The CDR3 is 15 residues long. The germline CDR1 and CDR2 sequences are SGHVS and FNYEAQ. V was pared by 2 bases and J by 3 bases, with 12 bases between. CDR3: CASSLPRGGTDTQYF. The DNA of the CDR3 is TGTGCCAGCAGCTTACCCAGGGGCGGAACAGATACGCAGTATTTT. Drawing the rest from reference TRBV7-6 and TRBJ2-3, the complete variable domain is GAGVSQSPRYKVTKRGQDVALRCDPISGHVSLYWYRQALGQGPEFLTYFNYEAQQDKSGLPNDRFSAERPEGSISTLTIQRTEQRDSAMYRCASSLPRGGTDTQYFGPGTRLTVL.

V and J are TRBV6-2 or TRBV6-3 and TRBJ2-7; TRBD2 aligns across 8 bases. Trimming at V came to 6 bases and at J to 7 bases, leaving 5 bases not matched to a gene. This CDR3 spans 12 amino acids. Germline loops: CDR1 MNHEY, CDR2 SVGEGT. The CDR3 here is CASSPGTREQYV. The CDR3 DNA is TGTGCCAGCAGCCCCGGGACTAGGGAGCAGTACGTC.

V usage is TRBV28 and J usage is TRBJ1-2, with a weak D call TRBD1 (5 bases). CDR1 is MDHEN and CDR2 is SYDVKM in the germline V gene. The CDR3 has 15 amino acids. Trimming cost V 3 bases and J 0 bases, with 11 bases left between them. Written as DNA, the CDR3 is TGTGCCAGCAGTTTGGCAGAAGGGGCTAACTATGGCTACACCTTC. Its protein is CASSLAEGANYGYTF.

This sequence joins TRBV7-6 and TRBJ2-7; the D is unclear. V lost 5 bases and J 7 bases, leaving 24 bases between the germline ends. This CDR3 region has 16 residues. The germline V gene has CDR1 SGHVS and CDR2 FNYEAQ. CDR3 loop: CASSPPRGGLLREQYF. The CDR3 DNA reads TGTGCCAGCAGCCCCCCACGTGGCGGCCTCCTACGAGAGCAGTACTTC.

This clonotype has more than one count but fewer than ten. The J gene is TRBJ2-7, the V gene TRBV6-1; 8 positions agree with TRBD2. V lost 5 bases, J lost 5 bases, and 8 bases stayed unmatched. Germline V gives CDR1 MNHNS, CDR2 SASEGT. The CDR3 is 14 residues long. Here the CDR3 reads CASSQGRGVNEQYV. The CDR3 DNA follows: TGTGCCAGCAGTCAAGGGCGGGGGGTCAACGAGCAGTACGTC.

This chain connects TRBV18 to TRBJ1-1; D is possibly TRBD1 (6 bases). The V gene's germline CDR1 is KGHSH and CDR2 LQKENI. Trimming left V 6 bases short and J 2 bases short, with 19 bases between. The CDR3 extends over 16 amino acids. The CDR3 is CASSGGAAARNTEAFF. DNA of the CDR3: TGTGCCAGCTCGGGGGGGGCAGCCGCTCGTAACACTGAAGCTTTCTTT.

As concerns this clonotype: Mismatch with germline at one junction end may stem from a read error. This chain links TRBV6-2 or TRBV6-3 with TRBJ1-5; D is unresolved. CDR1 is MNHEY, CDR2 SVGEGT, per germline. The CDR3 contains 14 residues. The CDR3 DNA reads TGTGCCAACAGTTACTCACGGGGCAATCAGCCCCAGCATTTT. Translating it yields CANSYSRGNQPQHF.

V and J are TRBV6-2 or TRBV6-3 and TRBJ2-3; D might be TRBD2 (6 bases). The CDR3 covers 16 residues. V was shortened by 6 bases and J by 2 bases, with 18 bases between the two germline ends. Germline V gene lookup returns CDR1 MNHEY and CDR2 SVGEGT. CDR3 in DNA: TGTGCCAGCAGCTTCACCTCGACTAGTTCCACAGATACGCAGTATTTT. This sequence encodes CASSFTSTSSTDTQYF.

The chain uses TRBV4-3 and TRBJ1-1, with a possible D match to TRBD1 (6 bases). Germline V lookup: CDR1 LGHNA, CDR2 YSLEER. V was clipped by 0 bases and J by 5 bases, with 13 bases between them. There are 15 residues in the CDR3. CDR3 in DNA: TGCGCCAGCAGCCAAGACCGGAACAGGGAGACTGAAGCTTTCTTT. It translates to CASSQDRNRETEAFF.

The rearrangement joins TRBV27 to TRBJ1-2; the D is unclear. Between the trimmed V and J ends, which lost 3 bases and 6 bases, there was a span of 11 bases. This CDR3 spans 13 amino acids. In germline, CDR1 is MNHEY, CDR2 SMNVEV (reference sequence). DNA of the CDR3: TGTGCCAGCAGTTTTGGCAGCCGGGATGGCTACACCTTC. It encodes CASSFGSRDGYTF.

This CDR3 reads CASSLGRRRGGTYEQYF. The CDR3 bases are TGTGCCAGCAGCTTAGGCCGCCGCCGCGGGGGGACCTACGAGCAGTACTTC. The chain couples TRBV7-9 to TRBJ2-7; 8 positions match TRBD2. The CDR3 sequence is 17 residues long. Germline values: CDR1 SEHNR, CDR2 FQNEAQ (reference sequence). V lost 1 base, J lost 2 bases, and 10 bases stayed unmatched.

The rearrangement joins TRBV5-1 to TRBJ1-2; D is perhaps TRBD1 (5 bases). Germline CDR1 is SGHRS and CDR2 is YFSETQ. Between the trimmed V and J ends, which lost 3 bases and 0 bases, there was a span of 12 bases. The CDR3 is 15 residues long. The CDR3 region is CASSSSGLANYGYTF. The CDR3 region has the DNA TGCGCCAGCAGCTCTTCAGGGTTAGCTAACTATGGCTACACCTTC. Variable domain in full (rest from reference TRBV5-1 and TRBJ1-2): KAGVTQTPRYLIKTRGQQVTLSCSPISGHRSVSWYQQTPGQGLQFLFEYFSETQRNKGNFPGRFSGRQFSNSRSEMNVSTLELGDSALYLCASSSSGLANYGYTFGSGTRLTVV.

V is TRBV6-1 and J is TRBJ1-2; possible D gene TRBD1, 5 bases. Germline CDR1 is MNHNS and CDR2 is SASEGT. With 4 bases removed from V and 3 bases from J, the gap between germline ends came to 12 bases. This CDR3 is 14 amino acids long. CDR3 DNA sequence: TGTGCCAGCAGTGTGGACGGGGGGTACTATGGCTACACCTTC. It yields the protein CASSVDGGYYGYTF.

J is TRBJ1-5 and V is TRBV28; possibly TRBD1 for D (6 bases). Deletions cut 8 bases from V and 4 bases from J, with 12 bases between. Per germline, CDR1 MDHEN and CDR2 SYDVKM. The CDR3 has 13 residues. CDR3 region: CASARGANQPQHF. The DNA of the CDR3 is TGTGCCAGCGCTCGGGGGGCAAATCAGCCCCAGCATTTT. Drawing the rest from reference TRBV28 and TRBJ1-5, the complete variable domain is DVKVTQSSRYLVKRTGEKVFLECVQDMDHENMFWYRQDPGLGLRLIYFSYDVKMKEKGDIPEGYSVSREKKERFSLILESASTNQTSMYLCASARGANQPQHFGDGTRLSIL.

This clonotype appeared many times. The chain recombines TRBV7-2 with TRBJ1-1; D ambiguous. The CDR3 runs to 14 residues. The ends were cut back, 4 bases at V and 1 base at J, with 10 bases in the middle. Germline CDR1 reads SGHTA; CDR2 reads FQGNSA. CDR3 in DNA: TGTGCCAGCAGCTCTCTCCCGGGGAACACTGAAGCTTTCTTT. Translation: CASSSLPGNTEAFF.

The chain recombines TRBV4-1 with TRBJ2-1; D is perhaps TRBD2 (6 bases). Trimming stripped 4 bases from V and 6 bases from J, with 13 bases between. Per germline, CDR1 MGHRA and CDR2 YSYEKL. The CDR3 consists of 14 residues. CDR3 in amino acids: CASSRRGVGNEQFF. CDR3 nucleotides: TGCGCCAGCAGCCGGCGGGGAGTCGGCAATGAGCAGTTCTTC.

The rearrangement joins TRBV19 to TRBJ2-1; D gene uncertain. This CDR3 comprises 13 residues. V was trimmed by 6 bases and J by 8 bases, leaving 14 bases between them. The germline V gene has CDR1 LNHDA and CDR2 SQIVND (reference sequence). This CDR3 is CASRKEDRDEQFF. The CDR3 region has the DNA TGTGCCAGTAGAAAGGAAGATCGGGATGAGCAGTTCTTC.

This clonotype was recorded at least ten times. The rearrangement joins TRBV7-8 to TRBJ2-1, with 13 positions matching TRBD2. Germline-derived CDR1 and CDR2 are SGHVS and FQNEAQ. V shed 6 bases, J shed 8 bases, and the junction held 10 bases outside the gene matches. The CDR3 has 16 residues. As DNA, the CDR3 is TGTGCCAGCAGTCCCGCGACTAGCGGGGGGAAATATGAGCAGTTCTTC. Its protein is CASSPATSGGKYEQFF. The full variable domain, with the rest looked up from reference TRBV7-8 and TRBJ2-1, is GAGVSQSPRYKVAKRGQDVALRCDPISGHVSLFWYQQALGQGPEFLTYFQNEAQLDKSGLPSDRFFAERPEGSVSTLKIQRTQQEDSAVYLCASSPATSGGKYEQFFGPGTRLTVL.

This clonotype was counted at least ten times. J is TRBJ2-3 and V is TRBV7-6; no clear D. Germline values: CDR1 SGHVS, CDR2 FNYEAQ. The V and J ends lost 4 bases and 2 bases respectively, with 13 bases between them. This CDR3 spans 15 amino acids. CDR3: CASSSSRRNTDTQYF. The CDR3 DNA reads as TGTGCCAGCAGCTCAAGCCGGCGGAACACAGATACGCAGTATTTT.

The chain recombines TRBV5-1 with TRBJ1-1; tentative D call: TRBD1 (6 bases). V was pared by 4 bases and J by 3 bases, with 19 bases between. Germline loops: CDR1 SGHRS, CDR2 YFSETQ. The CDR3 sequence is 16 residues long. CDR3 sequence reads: CASSEGTPKYYTEAFF. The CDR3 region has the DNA TGCGCCAGCAGCGAAGGGACACCGAAGTATTACACTGAAGCTTTCTTT.

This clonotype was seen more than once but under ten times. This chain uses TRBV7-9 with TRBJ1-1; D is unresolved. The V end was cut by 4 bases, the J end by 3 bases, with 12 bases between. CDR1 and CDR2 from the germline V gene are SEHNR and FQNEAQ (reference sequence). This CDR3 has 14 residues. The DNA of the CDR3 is TGTGCCAGCAGCTCCTCTGGGTGGGACACTGAAGCTTTCTTT. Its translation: CASSSSGWDTEAFF.

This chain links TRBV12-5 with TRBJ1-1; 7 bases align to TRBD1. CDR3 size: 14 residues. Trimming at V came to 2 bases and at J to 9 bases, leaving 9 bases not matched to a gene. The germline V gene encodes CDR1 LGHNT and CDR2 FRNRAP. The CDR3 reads CASGLPTGQFKAFF. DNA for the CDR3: TGTGCTAGTGGTTTGCCTACGGGACAGTTCAAAGCTTTCTTT.

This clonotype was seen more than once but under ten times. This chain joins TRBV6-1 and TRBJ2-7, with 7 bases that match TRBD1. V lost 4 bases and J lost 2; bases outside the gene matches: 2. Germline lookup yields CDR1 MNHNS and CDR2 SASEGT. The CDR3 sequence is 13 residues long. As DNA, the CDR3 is TGTGCCAGCAGTGTTCAGGGGGCCTACGAGCAGTACGTC. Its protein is CASSVQGAYEQYV.